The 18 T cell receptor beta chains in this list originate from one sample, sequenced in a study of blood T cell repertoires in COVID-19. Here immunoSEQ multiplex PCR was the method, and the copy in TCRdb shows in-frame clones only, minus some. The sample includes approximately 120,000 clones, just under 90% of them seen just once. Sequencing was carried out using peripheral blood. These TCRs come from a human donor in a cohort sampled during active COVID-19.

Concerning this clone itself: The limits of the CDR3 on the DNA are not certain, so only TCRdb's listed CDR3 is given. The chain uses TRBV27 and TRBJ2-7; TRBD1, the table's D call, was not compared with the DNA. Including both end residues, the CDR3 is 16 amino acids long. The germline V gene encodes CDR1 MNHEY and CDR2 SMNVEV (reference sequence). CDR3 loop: CASSSSGTSVNYEQYF.

The chain's CDR3 is CASSLEGRSSYNEQFF. The CDR3 region has the DNA TGTGCCAGCAGCTTAGAGGGGAGGAGCTCCTACAATGAGCAGTTCTTC. The V gene is TRBV7-9, the J gene TRBJ2-1; a weak D match, TRBD2 (6 bases). V dropped 1 base and J dropped 0 bases, with 10 bases sitting between them. CDR1 is SEHNR and CDR2 is FQNEAQ in the germline V gene (reference sequence). This CDR3 has 16 residues.

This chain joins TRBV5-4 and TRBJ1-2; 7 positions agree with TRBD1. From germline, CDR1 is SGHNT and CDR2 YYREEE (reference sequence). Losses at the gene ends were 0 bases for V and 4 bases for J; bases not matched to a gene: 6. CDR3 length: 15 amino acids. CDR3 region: CASSLEQGGSYGYTF. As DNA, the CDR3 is TGTGCCAGCAGCTTGGAGCAGGGGGGAAGCTATGGCTACACCTTC.

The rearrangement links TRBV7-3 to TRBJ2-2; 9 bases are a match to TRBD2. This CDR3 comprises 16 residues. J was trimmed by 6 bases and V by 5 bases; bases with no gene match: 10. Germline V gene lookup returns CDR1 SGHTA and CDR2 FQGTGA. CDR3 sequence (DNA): TGTGCCAGCAGCCTGTTAGGAGCGGGGGGAGCCGGGGAGCTGTTTTTT. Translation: CASSLLGAGGAGELFF. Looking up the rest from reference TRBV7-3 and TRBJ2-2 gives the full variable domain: GAGVSQTPSNKVTEKGKYVELRCDPISGHTALYWYRQSLGQGPEFLIYFQGTGAADDSGLPNDRFFAVRPEGSVSTLKIQRTERGDSAVYLCASSLLGAGGAGELFFGEGSRLTVL.

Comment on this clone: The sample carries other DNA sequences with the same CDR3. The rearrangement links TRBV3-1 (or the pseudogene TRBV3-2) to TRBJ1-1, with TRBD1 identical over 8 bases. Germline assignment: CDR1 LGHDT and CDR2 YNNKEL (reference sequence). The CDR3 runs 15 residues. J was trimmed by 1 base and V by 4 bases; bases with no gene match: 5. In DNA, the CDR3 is TGTGCCAGCAGCCTCGGACAGGGAACGAACACTGAAGCTTTCTTT. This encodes CASSLGQGTNTEAFF.

CDR3 sequence (DNA): TGCGCCAGCAGCTACGGGACAGGGGGATTAGACGATGGCTACACCTTC. This translates into CASSYGTGGLDDGYTF. The chain combines TRBV5-1 with TRBJ1-2; 11 nucleotides line up with TRBD1. From germline, CDR1 is SGHRS and CDR2 YFSETQ. Trimming took 3 bases from V and 6 from J; bases not matched to a gene: 10. The CDR3 runs to 16 residues.

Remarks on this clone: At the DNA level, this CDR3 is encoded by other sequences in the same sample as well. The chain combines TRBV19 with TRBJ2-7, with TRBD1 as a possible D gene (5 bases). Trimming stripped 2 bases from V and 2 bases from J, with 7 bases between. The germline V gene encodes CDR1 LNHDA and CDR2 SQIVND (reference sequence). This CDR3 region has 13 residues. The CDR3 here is CASSISRAYEQYF. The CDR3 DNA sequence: TGTGCCAGTAGTATATCCAGGGCCTACGAGCAGTACTTC. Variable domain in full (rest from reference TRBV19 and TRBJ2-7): DGGITQSPKYLFRKEGQNVTLSCEQNLNHDAMYWYRQDPGQGLRLIYYSQIVNDFQKGDIAEGYSVSREKKESFPLTVTSAQKNPTAFYLCASSISRAYEQYFGPGTRLTVT.

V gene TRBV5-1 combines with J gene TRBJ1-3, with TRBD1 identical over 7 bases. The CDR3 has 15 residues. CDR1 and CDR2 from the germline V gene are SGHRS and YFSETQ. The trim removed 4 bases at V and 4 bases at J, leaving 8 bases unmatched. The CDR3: CASSRQGNSGNTIYF. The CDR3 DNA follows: TGCGCCAGCAGCCGACAGGGAAATTCCGGAAACACCATATATTTT.

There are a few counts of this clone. CDR3 sequence: CASSQDQRGGGETQYF. The CDR3 DNA sequence: TGTGCCAGCAGCCAAGACCAGCGGGGGGGCGGGGAGACCCAGTACTTC. This rearrangement joins TRBV14 to TRBJ2-5, with TRBD2 matching 10 bases. This CDR3 is 16 amino acids long. V gave up 0 bases and J gave up 5 bases; unmatched junction bases: 6. The germline gives CDR1 SGHDN, CDR2 FVKESK.

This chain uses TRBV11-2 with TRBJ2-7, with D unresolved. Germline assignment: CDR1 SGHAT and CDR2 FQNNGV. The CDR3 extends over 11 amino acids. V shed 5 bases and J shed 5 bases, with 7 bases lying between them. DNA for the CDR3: TGTGCCAGCAGCCCGTTAAACGAGCAGTACTTC. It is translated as CASSPLNEQYF.

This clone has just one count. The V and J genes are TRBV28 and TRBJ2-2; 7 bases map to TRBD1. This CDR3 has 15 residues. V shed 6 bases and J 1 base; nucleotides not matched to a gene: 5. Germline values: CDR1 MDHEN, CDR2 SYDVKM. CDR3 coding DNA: TGTGCCAGCAGGCTAGGACAGGTGAACACCGGGGAGCTGTTTTTT. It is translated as CASRLGQVNTGELFF.

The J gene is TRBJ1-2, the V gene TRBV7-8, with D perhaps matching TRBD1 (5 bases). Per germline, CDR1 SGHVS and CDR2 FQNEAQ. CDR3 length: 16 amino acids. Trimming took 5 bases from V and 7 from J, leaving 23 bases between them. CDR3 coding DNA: TGTGCCAGCAGCGTGCCAAACCTCGGGGGAGGAAGTGGCTACACCTTC. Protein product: CASSVPNLGGGSGYTF.

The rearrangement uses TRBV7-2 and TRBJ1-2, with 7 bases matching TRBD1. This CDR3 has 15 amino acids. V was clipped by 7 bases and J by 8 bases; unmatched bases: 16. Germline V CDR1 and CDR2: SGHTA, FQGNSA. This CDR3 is CASTPVGQQTRGYTF. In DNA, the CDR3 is TGTGCCAGCACCCCTGTGGGACAGCAAACCCGGGGCTACACCTTC.

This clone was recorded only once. CDR3 region: CASSIAPSSYNEQFF. In DNA, the CDR3 is TGTGCCAGCAGCATAGCTCCCAGCTCCTACAATGAGCAGTTCTTC. The chain carries TRBV9 and TRBJ2-1, with D unclear. The germline V gene has CDR1 SGDLS and CDR2 YYNGEE. The CDR3 consists of 15 residues. V was cut by 4 bases and J by 0 bases, with 11 bases left in between.

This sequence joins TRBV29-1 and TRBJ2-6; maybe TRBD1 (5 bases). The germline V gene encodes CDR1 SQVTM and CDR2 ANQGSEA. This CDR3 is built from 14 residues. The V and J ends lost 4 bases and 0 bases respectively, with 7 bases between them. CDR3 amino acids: CSVGGSSGANVLTF. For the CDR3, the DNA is TGCAGCGTTGGGGGCAGCTCTGGGGCCAACGTCCTGACTTTC.

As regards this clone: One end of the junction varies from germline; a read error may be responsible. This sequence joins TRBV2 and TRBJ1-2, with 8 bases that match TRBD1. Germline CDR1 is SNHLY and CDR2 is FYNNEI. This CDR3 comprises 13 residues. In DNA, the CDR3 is TGTGCCAGCAGTGAGGCACAGGGGGTCCGCCTCTTCTTC. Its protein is CASSEAQGVRLFF.

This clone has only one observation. This CDR3 reads CASSWGDRNTEAFF. The DNA for the CDR3 is TGCGCCAGCAGCTGGGGGGACAGGAACACTGAAGCTTTCTTT. The V and J genes are TRBV5-1 and TRBJ1-1, with 7 positions matching TRBD1. The length of the CDR3 is 14 residues. The J segment lost 1 base and the V segment lost 3 bases, leaving 3 bases of the junction unmatched. The germline CDR1 and CDR2 sequences are SGHRS and YFSETQ.

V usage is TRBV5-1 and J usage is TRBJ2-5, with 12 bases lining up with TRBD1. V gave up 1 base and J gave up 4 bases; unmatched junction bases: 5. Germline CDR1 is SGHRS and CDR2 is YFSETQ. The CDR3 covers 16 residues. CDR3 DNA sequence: TGCGCCAGCAGCTTGTCAGGGACAGGGGGCGGAGAGACCCAGTACTTC. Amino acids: CASSLSGTGGGETQYF.